This TCR beta chain originates from a study of tumor and adjacent non-tumor tissue in lung cancer. Study-level information: Some 3.9 million productive TCRbeta reads were obtained per sample on average.

RNA was extracted from bulk tissue without any cell sorting. This clonotype was recorded at least ten times. Three rounds of nested PCR, following a modified ARM-PCR protocol, produced the TCRbeta library. MiXCR was run by TCRdb on the multiplex PCR reads, yielding one entry per CDR3 protein. The sample lists about 93,000 distinct CDR3 sequences; roughly 70% were seen once. The source of this sequence is a man between 60 and 75 years old with non-small cell lung cancer. The sequencing sample was made of lung tumor tissue.

Here the CDR3 reads CSARTPGRGQSNQPQHF. The CDR3 DNA sequence: TGCAGTGCTAGGACCCCCGGCAGGGGGCAGAGCAATCAGCCCCAGCATTTT. The chain combines TRBV20-1 with TRBJ1-5; 8 bases are shared with TRBD1. Germline V gene data show CDR1 as DFQATT and CDR2 as SNEGSKA (reference sequence). J was trimmed by 1 base and V by 3 bases; bases with no gene match: 11. The CDR3 has 17 amino acids.